The rows below give T cell receptor beta chains drawn from one sample of a study of blood T cell repertoires in COVID-19. Sequencing used immunoSEQ multiplex PCR; TCRdb keeps in-frame clones, though not all of them. The table has 260,000 or so clones, roughly 81% seen once. The sequencing sample was made of peripheral blood. These receptors all stem from an elderly woman with COVID-19, enrolled during active disease. Both conserved end residues are part of each CDR3. D genes are given only for firm matches. The listing skips clone size in some rows; elsewhere it reads once, few, many or a size class.

j_call	clone_size	v_call	d_call	cdr3_nt	cdr3_aa
TRBJ1-4	.	TRBV15	.	TGTGCCACCAGCACCCTTGTGGGGGCGACTAATGAAAAACTGTTTTTT	CATSTLVGATNEKLFF
TRBJ1-2	.	TRBV9	.	TGTGCCAGCAGCGCCCCGGAGGGGATCTATGGCTACACCTTC	CASSAPEGIYGYTF
TRBJ2-3	.	TRBV29-1	TRBD1	TGCAGCGCTAGGACAGGCGGACCCACAGATACGCAGTATTTT	CSARTGGPTDTQYF
TRBJ1-5	.	TRBV12-3/TRBV12-4	TRBD1	TGTGCCAGCAGTTTAAGGGGACAGAGGCATTTT	CASSLRGQRHF
TRBJ2-2	.	TRBV7-2	TRBD2	TGTGCCAGCAGCCCCGGACTAGCGGTGAACACCGGGGAGCTGTTTTTT	CASSPGLAVNTGELFF
TRBJ2-3	.	TRBV15	TRBD2	TGTGCCACCAGCACCTTCTTACTAGCGGGGGGCACCACAGATACGCAGTATTTT	CATSTFLLAGGTTDTQYF
TRBJ2-3	.	TRBV9	TRBD2	TGTGCCAGCAGCGTCGGACTAGCGGAAAGCACAGATACGCAGTATTTT	CASSVGLAESTDTQYF
TRBJ2-3	once	TRBV2	TRBD2	TGTGCCAGCAGAAGTGACGGGGGGAGCACAGATACGCAGTATTTT	CASRSDGGSTDTQYF
TRBJ1-1	.	TRBV6-2/TRBV6-3	TRBD1	TGTGCCAGCAGCCCCTGGGTGCCGGGACAGGGCTCTTTCTTT	CASSPWVPGQGSFF
TRBJ1-1	.	TRBV30	.	TGTGCCTGGAGAGGACAGAACACTGAAGCTTTCTTT	CAWRGQNTEAFF
TRBJ1-2	.	TRBV27	TRBD1	TGTGCAACTAGGGAGTGGGCAGGGGGTGGCTACACCTTC	CATREWAGGGYTF